This TCR beta chain was identified in a study of cytomegalovirus exposure and HLA in healthy donors (dated by TCRdb to 2015 to 2018). Study-level background: According to a later analysis, one platform produced both the 110 or so validation repertoires and the 620 or so repertoires of the first cohort. Along with the roughly 710-subject first cohort, a separate validation cohort of over a hundred different subjects was used. To predict cytomegalovirus infection status, the study brought together high-throughput TCR immunosequencing, statistical association of individual TCRs with disease status, and machine learning. The study aimed to test whether cataloging public T cell receptors could reveal signatures of past pathogen exposure.

Libraries were made using the immunoSEQ multiplex PCR assay. In the source study's methods: A statistical classification framework was built for diagnosing cytomegalovirus status from the catalog of TCR beta chain sequences. In its TCRdb copy, this immuneACCESS table keeps in-frame sequences only and misses some clones. Where compared with another copy, unresolved V genes explain less than half of these, and the others have no known cause. Clone size and V and J calls were adopted from that table, with D and trimming inferred from the DNA. This sample has approximately 60,000 clones in its table, and about 93% of those were observed once. About 3.1% of the sample belongs to the ten largest clones. The germline V gene gives CDR1 as SQVTM and CDR2 as ANQGSEA. From its cysteine to its phenylalanine, the CDR3 spans 15 amino acids. The sequence is cut down to CDR3 DNA, 45 bases in frame from base 1. The germline V end is reduced by 0 bases and the J end by 3 bases; junction bases left unmatched: 7.

The study at large found these results: The study gave a list of more than 150 TCR beta chains associated with cytomegalovirus. While some public TCRs were present in many individuals, most TCR sequences turned up only very rarely across donors. It was suggested by the authors that the approach could potentially be generalized to other disease states and immunological phenotypes. The classifier was reported to diagnose cytomegalovirus status with high specificity and sensitivity in both the original and validation cohorts. A later analysis had no HLA typing for the validation cohort, so co-occurrence there was scored across all 110 or so repertoires. Subsequent analysis determined that TCRs grouped into clusters in the first cohort also showed a tendency toward co-occurrence across the 90 to 150 validation repertoires, and 94% of cluster scores exceeded 0. In vitro tests confirmed that a few of the cytomegalovirus-associated TCR beta chains recognize cytomegalovirus antigens.

Donors formed part of the validation cohort, which comprised 120 or so subjects and was distinct from the first cohort of under 850 subjects. About this clone: The clone's antigen remains unknown. It has no much larger one-base neighbor in the sample; base qualities were not kept.

Sample: PBMCs. The V and J segments used are TRBV29-1 and TRBJ2-7; 8 central nucleotides agree with TRBD1. The sequence was collected from a man younger than 30 in good health and CMV-seronegative. The bases read TGCAGCGTTGAAGATCAAACAGGGGGGAACTACGAGCAGTACTTC. This codes for CSVEDQTGGNYEQYF.